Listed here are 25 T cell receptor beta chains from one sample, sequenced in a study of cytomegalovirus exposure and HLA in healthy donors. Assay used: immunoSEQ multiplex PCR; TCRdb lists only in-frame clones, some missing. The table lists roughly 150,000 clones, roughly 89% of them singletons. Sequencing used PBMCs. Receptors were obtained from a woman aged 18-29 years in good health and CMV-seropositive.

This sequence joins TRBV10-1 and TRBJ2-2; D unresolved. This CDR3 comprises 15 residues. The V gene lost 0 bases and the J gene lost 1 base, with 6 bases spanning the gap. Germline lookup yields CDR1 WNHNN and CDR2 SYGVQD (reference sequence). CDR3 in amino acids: CASSESSLNTGELFF. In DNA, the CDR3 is TGCGCCAGCAGTGAGTCTTCACTGAACACCGGGGAGCTGTTTTTT.

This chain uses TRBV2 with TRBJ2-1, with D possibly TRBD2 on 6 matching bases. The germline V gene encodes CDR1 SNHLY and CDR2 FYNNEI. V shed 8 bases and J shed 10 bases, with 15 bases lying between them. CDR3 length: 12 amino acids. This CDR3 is CASREPSGEQFF. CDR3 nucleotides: TGTGCCAGCCGGGAGCCTTCCGGGGAGCAGTTCTTC.

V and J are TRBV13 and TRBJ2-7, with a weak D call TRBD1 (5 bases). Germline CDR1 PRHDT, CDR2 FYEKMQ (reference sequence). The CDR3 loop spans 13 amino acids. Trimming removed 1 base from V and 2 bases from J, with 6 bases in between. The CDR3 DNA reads TGTGCCAGCAGCTTAGAGGGGACCTACGAGCAGTACTTC. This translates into CASSLEGTYEQYF.

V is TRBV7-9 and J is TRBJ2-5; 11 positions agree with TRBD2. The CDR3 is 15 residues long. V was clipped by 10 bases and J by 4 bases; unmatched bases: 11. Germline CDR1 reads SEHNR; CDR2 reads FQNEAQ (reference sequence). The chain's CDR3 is CATRASGRSPETQYF. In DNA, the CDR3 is TGTGCCACCCGGGCTAGCGGGAGGTCCCCAGAGACCCAGTACTTC.

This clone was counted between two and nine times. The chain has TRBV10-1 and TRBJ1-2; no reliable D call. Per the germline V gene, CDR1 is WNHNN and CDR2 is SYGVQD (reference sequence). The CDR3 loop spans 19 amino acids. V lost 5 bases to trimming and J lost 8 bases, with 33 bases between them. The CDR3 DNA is TGCGCCAGCAGTCGACCCCCCTCTTACAGTGCTGGAACCTACGTGGGCTACACCTTC. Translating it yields CASSRPPSYSAGTYVGYTF.

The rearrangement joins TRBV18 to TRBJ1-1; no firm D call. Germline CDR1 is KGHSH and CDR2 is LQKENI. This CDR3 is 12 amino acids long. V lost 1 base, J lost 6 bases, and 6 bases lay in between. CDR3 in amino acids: CASSPRESEAFF. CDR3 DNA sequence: TGTGCCAGCTCACCACGAGAATCTGAAGCTTTCTTT.

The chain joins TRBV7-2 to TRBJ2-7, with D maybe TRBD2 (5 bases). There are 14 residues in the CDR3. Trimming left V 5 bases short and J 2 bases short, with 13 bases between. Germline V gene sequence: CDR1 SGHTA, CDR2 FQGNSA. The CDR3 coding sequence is TGTGCCAGCAGCCTAAGCGGAACCACCTACGAGCAGTACTTC. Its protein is CASSLSGTTYEQYF.

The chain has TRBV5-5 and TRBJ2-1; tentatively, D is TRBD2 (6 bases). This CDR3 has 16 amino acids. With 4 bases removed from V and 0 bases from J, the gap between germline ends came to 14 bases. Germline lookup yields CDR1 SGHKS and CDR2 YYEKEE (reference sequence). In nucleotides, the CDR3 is TGTGCCAGCAGCACACCGTGGCGGGACTCCTACAATGAGCAGTTCTTC. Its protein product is CASSTPWRDSYNEQFF.

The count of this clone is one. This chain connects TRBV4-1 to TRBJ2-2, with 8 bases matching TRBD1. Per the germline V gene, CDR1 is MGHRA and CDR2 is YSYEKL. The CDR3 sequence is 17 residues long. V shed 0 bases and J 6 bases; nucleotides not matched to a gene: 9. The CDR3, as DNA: TGCGCCAGCAGCCAAGATCCTACGGGACAGGTCCCCGGGGAGCTGTTTTTT. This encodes CASSQDPTGQVPGELFF.

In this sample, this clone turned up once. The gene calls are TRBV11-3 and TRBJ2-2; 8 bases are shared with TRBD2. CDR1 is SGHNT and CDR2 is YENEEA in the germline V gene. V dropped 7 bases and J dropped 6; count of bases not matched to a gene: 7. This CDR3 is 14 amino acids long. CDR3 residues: CASTTREGPGELFF. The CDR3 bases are TGTGCCAGCACCACTCGGGAGGGCCCCGGGGAGCTGTTTTTT.

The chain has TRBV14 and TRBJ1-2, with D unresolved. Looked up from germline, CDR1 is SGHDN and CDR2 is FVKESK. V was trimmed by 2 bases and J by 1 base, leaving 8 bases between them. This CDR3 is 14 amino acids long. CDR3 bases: TGTGCCAGCAGCCAATTCGGGGTTAACTATGGCTACACCTTC. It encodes CASSQFGVNYGYTF.

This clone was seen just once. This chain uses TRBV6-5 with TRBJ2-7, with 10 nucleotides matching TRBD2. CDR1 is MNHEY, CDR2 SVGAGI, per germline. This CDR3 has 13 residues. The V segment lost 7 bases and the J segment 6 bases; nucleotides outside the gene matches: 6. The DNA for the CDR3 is TGTGCCAGCACGACTAGCGGGTCTCTCGAGCAGTACTTC. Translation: CASTTSGSLEQYF.

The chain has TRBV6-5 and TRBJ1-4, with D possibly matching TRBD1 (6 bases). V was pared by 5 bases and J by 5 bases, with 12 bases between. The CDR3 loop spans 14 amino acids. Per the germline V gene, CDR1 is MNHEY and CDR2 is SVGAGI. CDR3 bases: TGTGCCAGCAGTAAGACAGGACAGAATGAAAAACTGTTTTTT. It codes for CASSKTGQNEKLFF.

In DNA form, the CDR3 reads TGTGCCAGCAGCTTGTTAAGGACTAGCGGGAGAGATGAGCAGTTCTTC. This sequence encodes CASSLLRTSGRDEQFF. The chain employs TRBV7-2 and TRBJ2-1, with 13 bases aligning to TRBD2. Germline CDR1 is SGHTA and CDR2 is FQGNSA. This CDR3 has 16 amino acids. Losses at the gene ends were 3 bases for V and 8 bases for J; bases not matched to a gene: 7.

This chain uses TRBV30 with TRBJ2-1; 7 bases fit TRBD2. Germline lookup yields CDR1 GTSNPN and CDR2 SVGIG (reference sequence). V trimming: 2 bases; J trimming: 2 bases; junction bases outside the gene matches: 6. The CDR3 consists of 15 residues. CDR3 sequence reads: CAWSFLAGAYNEQFF. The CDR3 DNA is TGTGCCTGGAGTTTTTTGGCGGGGGCCTACAATGAGCAGTTCTTC.

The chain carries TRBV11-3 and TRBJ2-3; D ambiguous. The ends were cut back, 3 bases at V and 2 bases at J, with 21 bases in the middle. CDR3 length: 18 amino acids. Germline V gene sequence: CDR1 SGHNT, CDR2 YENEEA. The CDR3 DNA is TGTGCCAGCAGCTTCAATTCTAGTTCGCCACCGTACACAGATACGCAGTATTTT. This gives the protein CASSFNSSSPPYTDTQYF. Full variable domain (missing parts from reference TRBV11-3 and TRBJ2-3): EAGVVQSPRYKIIEKKQPVAFWCNPISGHNTLYWYLQNLGQGPELLIRYENEEAVDDSQLPKDRFSAERLKGVDSTLKIQPAELGDSAVYLCASSFNSSSPPYTDTQYFGPGTRLTVL.

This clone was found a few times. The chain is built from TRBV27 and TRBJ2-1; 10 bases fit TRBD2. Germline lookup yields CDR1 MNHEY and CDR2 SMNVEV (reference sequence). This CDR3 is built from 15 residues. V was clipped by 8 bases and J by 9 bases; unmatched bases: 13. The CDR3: CASRNEREGRSEQFF. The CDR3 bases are TGTGCCAGCCGAAACGAGCGGGAGGGCCGAAGTGAGCAGTTCTTC.

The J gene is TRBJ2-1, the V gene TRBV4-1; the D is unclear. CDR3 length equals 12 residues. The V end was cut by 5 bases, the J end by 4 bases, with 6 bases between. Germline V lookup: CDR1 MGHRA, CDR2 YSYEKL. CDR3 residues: CASSSRYNEQFF. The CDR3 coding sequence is TGCGCCAGCAGCTCTAGGTACAATGAGCAGTTCTTC.

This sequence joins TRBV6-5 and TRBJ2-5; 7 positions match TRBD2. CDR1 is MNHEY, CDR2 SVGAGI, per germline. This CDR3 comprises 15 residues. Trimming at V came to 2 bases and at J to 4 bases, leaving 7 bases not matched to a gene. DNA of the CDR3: TGTGCCAGCAGTTACGGGCTAGCGGTGGGAGAGACCCAGTACTTC. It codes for CASSYGLAVGETQYF.

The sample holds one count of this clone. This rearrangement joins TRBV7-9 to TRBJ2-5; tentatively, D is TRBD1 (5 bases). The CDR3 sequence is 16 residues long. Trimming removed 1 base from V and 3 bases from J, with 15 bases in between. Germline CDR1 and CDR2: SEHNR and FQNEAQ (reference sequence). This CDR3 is CASSLDNRPTEETQYF. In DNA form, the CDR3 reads TGTGCCAGCAGCTTAGATAACAGGCCTACCGAAGAGACCCAGTACTTC.

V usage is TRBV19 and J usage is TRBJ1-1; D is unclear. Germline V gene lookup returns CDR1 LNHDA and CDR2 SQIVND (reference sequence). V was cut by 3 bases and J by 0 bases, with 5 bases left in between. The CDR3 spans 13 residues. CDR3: CASSIRLNTEAFF. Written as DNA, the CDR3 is TGTGCCAGTAGTATTCGGTTGAACACTGAAGCTTTCTTT.

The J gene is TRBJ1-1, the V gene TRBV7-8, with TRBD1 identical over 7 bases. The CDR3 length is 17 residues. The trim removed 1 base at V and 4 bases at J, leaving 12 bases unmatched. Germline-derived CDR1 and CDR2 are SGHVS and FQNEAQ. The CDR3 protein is CASSLVGGNLAGTEAFF. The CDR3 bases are TGTGCCAGCAGCTTAGTAGGGGGCAATCTGGCTGGCACTGAAGCTTTCTTT.

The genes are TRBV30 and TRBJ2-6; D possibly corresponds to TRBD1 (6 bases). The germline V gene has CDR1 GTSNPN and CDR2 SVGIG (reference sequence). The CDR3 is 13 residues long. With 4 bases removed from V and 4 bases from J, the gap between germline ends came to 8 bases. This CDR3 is CAWMGTGANVLTF. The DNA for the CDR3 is TGTGCCTGGATGGGGACAGGGGCCAACGTCCTGACTTTC.

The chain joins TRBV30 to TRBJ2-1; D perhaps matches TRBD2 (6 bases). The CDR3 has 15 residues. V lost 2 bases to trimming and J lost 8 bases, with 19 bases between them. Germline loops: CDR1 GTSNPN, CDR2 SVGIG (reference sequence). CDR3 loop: CAWSFLRLVSHEQFF. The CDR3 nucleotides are TGTGCCTGGAGTTTTTTGAGACTAGTGTCCCATGAGCAGTTCTTC.

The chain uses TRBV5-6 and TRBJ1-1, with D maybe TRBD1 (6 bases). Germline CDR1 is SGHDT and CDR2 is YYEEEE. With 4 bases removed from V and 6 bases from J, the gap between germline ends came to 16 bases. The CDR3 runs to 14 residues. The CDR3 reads CASSVDSMRAEAFF. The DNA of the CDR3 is TGTGCCAGCAGCGTGGACAGCATGAGGGCTGAAGCTTTCTTT.